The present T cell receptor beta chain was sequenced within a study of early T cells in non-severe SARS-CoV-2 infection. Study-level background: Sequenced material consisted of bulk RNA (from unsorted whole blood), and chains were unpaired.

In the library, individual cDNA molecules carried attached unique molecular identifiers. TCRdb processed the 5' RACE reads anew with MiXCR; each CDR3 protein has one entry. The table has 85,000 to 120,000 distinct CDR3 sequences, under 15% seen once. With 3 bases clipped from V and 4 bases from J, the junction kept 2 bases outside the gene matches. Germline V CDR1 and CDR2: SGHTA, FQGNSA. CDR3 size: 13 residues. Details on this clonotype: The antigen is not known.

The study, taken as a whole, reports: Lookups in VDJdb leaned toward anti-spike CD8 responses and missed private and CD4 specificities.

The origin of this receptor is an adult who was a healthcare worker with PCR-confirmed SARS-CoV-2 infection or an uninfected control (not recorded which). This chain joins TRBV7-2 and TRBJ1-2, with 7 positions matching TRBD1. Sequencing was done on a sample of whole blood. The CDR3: CASSFNRGYGYTF. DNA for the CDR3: TGTGCCAGCAGCTTTAACAGGGGCTATGGCTACACCTTC.